What follows is one T cell receptor beta chain and its context. As yet, its antigen is unknown. The data were taken from a study of blood T cells in healthy people across ages. Study-wide background: About one barcoded beta molecule per two T cells was captured by template switching. General study results and limits: Among T cells, TCR beta diversity per million cells dropped roughly linearly as age rose. Naive T cell percentage and TCR beta diversity correlated strongly.

V lost 6 bases and J 4 bases, leaving 19 bases between the germline ends. There are 16 residues in the CDR3. In germline, CDR1 is MNHEY, CDR2 SVGAGI. A J-beta primer mix and a sample-barcoded 5' primer were used in a second PCR of roughly 7 to 12 cycles. TCRdb fed the 5' RACE reads into MiXCR, producing one record per CDR3 protein. In the table there are about 1,600,000 distinct CDR3 sequences, approximately 38% of which are singletons. Sequenced material: blood. The sequence came from a woman under 30 in good health. The rearrangement joins TRBV6-5 to TRBJ1-5; no clear D. The CDR3 sequence is CASRLKGWNSNQPQHF. The CDR3 DNA is TGTGCCAGCAGGCTTAAAGGGTGGAATAGTAATCAGCCCCAGCATTTT.